This TCR beta chain was sequenced during a study of response to subunit inactivated influenza vaccine. Study-wide findings and caveats: T cells newly recruited by each seasonal influenza vaccination are few, the authors suggested.

A single record per CDR3 protein comes from TCRdb applying MiXCR to the RT-PCR reads. The sample holds roughly 170,000 distinct CDR3 sequences, about 9% seen once. As for this clonotype: Its antigen is not known.

This clonotype was sampled from a man over 45 who received an inactivated influenza vaccine. Source: non-naive T cells sorted from PBMCs, taken on the day of vaccination.

For the CDR3, the DNA is TGTGCCATCGCAACGCGGGGGAGCACAGATACGCAGTATTTT. Translating it yields CAIATRGSTDTQYF. V usage is TRBV10-3 and J usage is TRBJ2-3; 7 bases fit TRBD2. Germline V lookup: CDR1 ENHRY, CDR2 SYGVKD. This CDR3 has 14 amino acids. The V segment lost 8 bases and the J segment 0 bases; nucleotides outside the gene matches: 5.